The sequence of this TCR beta chain was determined in a study of early T cells in non-severe SARS-CoV-2 infection. TCRdb re-analysed the 5' RACE reads in MiXCR, keeping a single row per CDR3 protein. The data show around 26,000 distinct CDR3 sequences, with 4.8% seen just once and 5% to 7.5% held by the top ten. This clonotype was observed at least ten times. This CDR3 has 18 amino acids. J was trimmed by 3 bases and V by 2 bases; bases with no gene match: 7. From germline, CDR1 is LNHNV and CDR2 YYDKDF (reference sequence). The clonotype comes from an adult who was a healthcare worker with PCR-confirmed SARS-CoV-2 infection or an uninfected control (not recorded which). This chain links TRBV15 with TRBJ2-1; TRBD2 matches at 13 bases. Sequencing was carried out using whole blood. CDR3 DNA: TGTGCCACCAGCAGATCATGGACTAGCGGGAGAGACTACAATGAGCAGTTCTTC. Its translation: CATSRSWTSGRDYNEQFF. The variable domain in full, with the rest retrieved from reference TRBV15 and TRBJ2-1, is DAMVIQNPRYQVTQFGKPVTLSCSQTLNHNVMYWYQQKSSQAPKLLFHYYDKDFNNEADTPDNFQSRRPNTSFCFLDIRSPGLGDTAMYLCATSRSWTSGRDYNEQFFGPGTRLTVL.